The rows below give T cell receptor beta chains drawn from one sample of a study of spatial heterogeneity in lung cancer. TCRdb ran MiXCR on the 5' RACE reads and lists one entry per CDR3 protein. The sample has 8,500 to 9,000 distinct CDR3 sequences; roughly 4.3% are singletons. The material was PBMCs, obtained at surgery. Receptors were obtained from a male donor with early-stage non-small cell lung cancer. CDR3s include the opening cysteine and the closing phenylalanine or tryptophan. The D gene is left open where the match is weak. For some rows the clone size is stated as once, few or many, or as a class when expanded; others skip it.

V gene: TRBV7-2; clone size: many; J gene: TRBJ2-3; D gene: TRBD2; CDR3 protein: CASSLVSGGTDTQYF; CDR3 DNA: TGTGCCAGCAGCTTAGTTAGCGGGGGCACAGATACGCAGTATTTT
V gene: TRBV12-3/TRBV12-4; clone size: many; J gene: TRBJ1-1; D gene: -; CDR3 protein: CASSLTLNTEAFF; CDR3 DNA: TGTGCCAGCAGTTTAACGCTGAACACTGAAGCTTTCTTT
V gene: TRBV20-1; clone size: many; J gene: TRBJ1-5; D gene: -; CDR3 protein: CSARGQGSNQPQHF; CDR3 DNA: TGCAGTGCTAGAGGGCAGGGTAGCAATCAGCCCCAGCATTTT
V gene: TRBV10-3; clone size: many; J gene: TRBJ2-1; D gene: TRBD2; CDR3 protein: CAISEWGGSYNEQFF; CDR3 DNA: TGTGCCATCAGTGAGTGGGGGGGTTCCTACAATGAGCAGTTCTTC
V gene: TRBV2; clone size: many; J gene: TRBJ1-2; D gene: -; CDR3 protein: CASREGAGYGYTF; CDR3 DNA: TGTGCCAGCAGGGAAGGGGCAGGTTATGGCTACACCTTC
V gene: TRBV4-3; clone size: medium-sized; J gene: TRBJ2-5; D gene: TRBD1; CDR3 protein: CASSQDLYRDRRHF; CDR3 DNA: TGCGCCAGCAGCCAAGACTTATACCGGGACAGGCGGCACTTC
V gene: TRBV10-3; clone size: many; J gene: TRBJ1-5; D gene: -; CDR3 protein: CAIGDGTQPQHF; CDR3 DNA: TGTGCCATCGGGGACGGAACCCAGCCCCAGCATTTT
V gene: TRBV28; clone size: medium-sized; J gene: TRBJ1-2; D gene: TRBD1; CDR3 protein: CASSTPRDRGYYGYTF; CDR3 DNA: TGTGCCAGCAGTACCCCCCGGGACAGGGGATATTATGGCTACACCTTC
V gene: TRBV4-1; clone size: many; J gene: TRBJ2-1; D gene: -; CDR3 protein: CASSKTLDNEQFF; CDR3 DNA: TGCGCCAGCAGCAAGACACTGGACAATGAGCAGTTCTTC
V gene: TRBV6-5; clone size: medium-sized; J gene: TRBJ2-7; D gene: -; CDR3 protein: CASSYSATAYEQYF; CDR3 DNA: TGTGCCAGCAGTTACTCGGCCACAGCCTACGAGCAGTACTTC
V gene: TRBV6-5; clone size: many; J gene: TRBJ2-3; D gene: -; CDR3 protein: CASSYRRRDTQYF; CDR3 DNA: TGTGCCAGCAGTTACAGGCGACGAGATACGCAGTATTTT
V gene: TRBV4-3; clone size: medium-sized; J gene: TRBJ2-6; D gene: TRBD1; CDR3 protein: CASSQDRGSGANVLTF; CDR3 DNA: TGCGCCAGCAGCCAAGACAGGGGGTCTGGGGCCAACGTCCTGACTTTC
V gene: TRBV3-1; clone size: -; J gene: TRBJ2-5; D gene: -; CDR3 protein: CASSLAREETQYF; CDR3 DNA: TGTGCCAGCAGCCTCGCCAGGGAAGAGACCCAGTACTTC
V gene: TRBV24-1; clone size: many; J gene: TRBJ2-6; D gene: -; CDR3 protein: CATSRGGSGANVLTF; CDR3 DNA: TGTGCCACCAGTCGTGGAGGGAGCGGGGCCAACGTCCTGACTTTC
V gene: TRBV12-3/TRBV12-4; clone size: many; J gene: TRBJ1-4; D gene: TRBD1; CDR3 protein: CASTDGTGSNEKLFF; CDR3 DNA: TGTGCCAGCACAGACGGGACAGGATCGAATGAAAAACTGTTTTTT
V gene: TRBV29-1; clone size: many; J gene: TRBJ1-2; D gene: -; CDR3 protein: CSVDPGRISNYGYTF; CDR3 DNA: TGCAGCGTTGACCCAGGGCGGATTTCTAACTATGGCTACACCTTC
V gene: TRBV28; clone size: many; J gene: TRBJ1-4; D gene: TRBD1; CDR3 protein: CASSSEGQGEYRKLFF; CDR3 DNA: TGTGCCAGCAGTTCAGAAGGACAGGGTGAATATAGAAAACTGTTTTTT
V gene: TRBV9; clone size: few; J gene: TRBJ2-1; D gene: -; CDR3 protein: CASSINPHPQETPHNEQFF; CDR3 DNA: TGTGCCAGCAGCATAAACCCTCACCCCCAGGAAACCCCTCACAATGAGCAGTTCTTC
V gene: TRBV20-1; clone size: many; J gene: TRBJ2-7; D gene: -; CDR3 protein: CSAREPTGFGYEQYF; CDR3 DNA: TGCAGTGCTAGAGAACCTACAGGGTTCGGCTACGAGCAGTACTTC
V gene: TRBV7-2; clone size: medium-sized; J gene: TRBJ1-2; D gene: -; CDR3 protein: CASSLDNYGYTF; CDR3 DNA: TGTGCCAGCAGCTTAGATAACTATGGCTACACCTTC
V gene: TRBV5-6; clone size: many; J gene: TRBJ1-6; D gene: TRBD1; CDR3 protein: CASSRGPASSSSYNSPLHF; CDR3 DNA: TGTGCCAGCAGCAGGGGGCCGGCTAGTTCAAGCTCCTATAATTCACCCCTCCACTTT
V gene: TRBV5-6; clone size: many; J gene: TRBJ1-1; D gene: TRBD1; CDR3 protein: CASSLGGRGLYTEAFF; CDR3 DNA: TGTGCCAGCAGCTTGGGAGGCAGGGGGCTGTACACTGAAGCTTTCTTT
V gene: TRBV12-3/TRBV12-4; clone size: few; J gene: TRBJ2-1; D gene: -; CDR3 protein: CASSLSERVYNEQFF; CDR3 DNA: TGTGCCAGCAGCCTGAGTGAGCGGGTCTACAATGAGCAGTTCTTC
V gene: TRBV27; clone size: many; J gene: TRBJ2-7; D gene: -; CDR3 protein: CASSYVAGPEQYF; CDR3 DNA: TGTGCCAGCAGTTACGTCGCAGGCCCCGAGCAGTACTTC
V gene: TRBV29-1; clone size: many; J gene: TRBJ1-2; D gene: -; CDR3 protein: CSVEETRRGGYTF; CDR3 DNA: TGCAGCGTTGAGGAAACACGGCGCGGTGGCTACACCTTC
V gene: TRBV12-3/TRBV12-4; clone size: many; J gene: TRBJ2-2; D gene: -; CDR3 protein: CASSLTAVRGGELFF; CDR3 DNA: TGTGCCAGCAGTTTAACTGCGGTTAGGGGCGGGGAGCTGTTTTTT
V gene: TRBV10-3; clone size: many; J gene: TRBJ2-3; D gene: -; CDR3 protein: CAIKAASTDTQYF; CDR3 DNA: TGTGCGATCAAGGCGGCTAGCACAGATACGCAGTATTTT
V gene: TRBV12-3/TRBV12-4; clone size: many; J gene: TRBJ1-5; D gene: -; CDR3 protein: CASSFGDGDLGRQPQHF; CDR3 DNA: TGTGCCAGCAGTTTCGGGGATGGGGATCTTGGACGGCAGCCCCAGCATTTT
V gene: TRBV7-9; clone size: many; J gene: TRBJ2-3; D gene: TRBD2; CDR3 protein: CASSLGGTSSRNTQYF; CDR3 DNA: TGTGCCAGCAGCTTAGGTGGGACTAGCAGTAGAAATACGCAGTATTTT
V gene: TRBV7-2; clone size: few; J gene: TRBJ1-5; D gene: -; CDR3 protein: CASSLSGNKGQPQHF; CDR3 DNA: TGTGCCAGCAGCTTATCAGGGAACAAAGGTCAGCCCCAGCATTTT
V gene: TRBV5-4; clone size: many; J gene: TRBJ2-3; D gene: TRBD2; CDR3 protein: CASSPGLAVDTQYF; CDR3 DNA: TGTGCCAGCAGCCCCGGACTAGCGGTAGATACGCAGTATTTT
V gene: TRBV29-1; clone size: many; J gene: TRBJ1-4; D gene: TRBD1; CDR3 protein: CSVGTGTVNEKLFF; CDR3 DNA: TGCAGCGTCGGAACCGGGACAGTTAATGAAAAACTGTTTTTT
V gene: TRBV2; clone size: -; J gene: TRBJ2-1; D gene: -; CDR3 protein: CASSEPSRGQNEQFF; CDR3 DNA: TGTGCCAGCAGTGAACCCAGCAGGGGCCAAAATGAGCAGTTCTTC
V gene: TRBV9; clone size: many; J gene: TRBJ2-1; D gene: TRBD1; CDR3 protein: CASSELRGLPSGFF; CDR3 DNA: TGTGCCAGCAGCGAGTTGAGGGGGCTCCCCAGCGGGTTCTTC
V gene: TRBV28; clone size: -; J gene: TRBJ1-1; D gene: TRBD1; CDR3 protein: CATRDRGGRTEAFF; CDR3 DNA: TGTGCCACCCGGGACAGGGGTGGTAGGACTGAAGCTTTCTTT
V gene: TRBV9; clone size: medium-sized; J gene: TRBJ2-5; D gene: -; CDR3 protein: CASSVGEETQYF; CDR3 DNA: TGTGCCAGCAGCGTAGGGGAAGAGACCCAGTACTTC
V gene: TRBV5-1; clone size: medium-sized; J gene: TRBJ1-1; D gene: TRBD1; CDR3 protein: CASSSDQGAGTEAFF; CDR3 DNA: TGCGCCAGCAGCTCAGATCAGGGGGCAGGAACTGAAGCTTTCTTT
V gene: TRBV29-1; clone size: -; J gene: TRBJ2-1; D gene: -; CDR3 protein: CSVKGVDGSNYNEQFF; CDR3 DNA: TGCAGCGTCAAGGGGGTTGATGGCAGTAACTACAATGAGCAGTTCTTC
V gene: TRBV2; clone size: many; J gene: TRBJ1-2; D gene: -; CDR3 protein: CASSGKMRASYGYTF; CDR3 DNA: TGTGCCAGCAGTGGGAAAATGAGGGCCAGCTATGGCTACACCTTC
V gene: TRBV7-9; clone size: many; J gene: TRBJ1-3; D gene: -; CDR3 protein: CASSHGILRGAAGNTIYF; CDR3 DNA: TGTGCCAGCAGTCACGGAATCCTGAGGGGCGCGGCGGGAAACACCATATATTTT
V gene: TRBV2; clone size: many; J gene: TRBJ2-5; D gene: TRBD2; CDR3 protein: CAGLAGDWETQYF; CDR3 DNA: TGTGCCGGACTAGCGGGGGATTGGGAGACCCAGTACTTC
V gene: TRBV6-5; clone size: many; J gene: TRBJ2-7; D gene: -; CDR3 protein: CASSYGEEQYF; CDR3 DNA: TGTGCCAGCAGTTACGGGGAAGAGCAGTACTTC
V gene: TRBV20-1; clone size: many; J gene: TRBJ2-5; D gene: TRBD2; CDR3 protein: CSANPLRGGPETQYF; CDR3 DNA: TGCAGTGCTAACCCCCTGCGGGGGGGCCCAGAGACCCAGTACTTC
V gene: TRBV4-3; clone size: many; J gene: TRBJ2-5; D gene: -; CDR3 protein: CASSQDHWAGQETQYF; CDR3 DNA: TGCGCCAGCAGCCAAGATCATTGGGCAGGACAAGAGACCCAGTACTTC
V gene: TRBV7-9; clone size: few; J gene: TRBJ2-2; D gene: TRBD1; CDR3 protein: CASSRWTGPGELFF; CDR3 DNA: TGTGCCAGCAGCCGTTGGACAGGGCCCGGGGAGCTGTTTTTT
V gene: TRBV5-6; clone size: many; J gene: TRBJ2-5; D gene: -; CDR3 protein: CASSHRLRRMEETQYF; CDR3 DNA: TGTGCCAGCAGCCACCGACTCCGCAGGATGGAGGAGACCCAGTACTTC
V gene: TRBV6-6; clone size: -; J gene: TRBJ1-1; D gene: -; CDR3 protein: CASSNIDRGAFF; CDR3 DNA: TGTGCCAGCAGTAACATCGACAGAGGAGCTTTCTTT
V gene: TRBV10-3; clone size: many; J gene: TRBJ1-6; D gene: -; CDR3 protein: CAISASMGDGSLHF; CDR3 DNA: TGTGCCATCAGTGCATCGATGGGGGACGGGTCCCTCCACTTT
V gene: TRBV5-1; clone size: many; J gene: TRBJ1-3; D gene: TRBD1; CDR3 protein: CASSWIQGAPGNTIYF; CDR3 DNA: TGCGCCAGCAGCTGGATACAGGGGGCCCCTGGAAACACCATATATTTT
V gene: TRBV28; clone size: medium-sized; J gene: TRBJ2-5; D gene: -; CDR3 protein: CASSSILLSRLETQYF; CDR3 DNA: TGTGCCAGCAGTTCGATTCTACTTTCTCGTCTGGAGACCCAGTACTTC
V gene: TRBV28; clone size: -; J gene: TRBJ2-5; D gene: -; CDR3 protein: CASSPGLSGQETQYF; CDR3 DNA: -
V gene: TRBV3-1; clone size: -; J gene: TRBJ2-5; D gene: TRBD2; CDR3 protein: CASSHGTRETQYF; CDR3 DNA: TGTGCCAGCAGCCATGGGACTAGGGAGACCCAGTACTTC
V gene: TRBV6-1; clone size: -; J gene: TRBJ1-4; D gene: TRBD1; CDR3 protein: CASSSGQQEEKLFF; CDR3 DNA: TGTGCCAGCAGCTCGGGACAGCAGGAAGAAAAACTGTTTTTT
V gene: TRBV19; clone size: many; J gene: TRBJ2-1; D gene: TRBD2; CDR3 protein: CASSIDGGAIVEQFF; CDR3 DNA: TGTGCCAGTAGTATAGACGGGGGGGCGATAGTTGAGCAGTTCTTC
V gene: TRBV29-1; clone size: medium-sized; J gene: TRBJ1-1; D gene: -; CDR3 protein: CSVVDSSSTNTEAFF; CDR3 DNA: TGCAGCGTTGTGGATTCCAGTTCTACGAACACTGAAGCTTTCTTT